This is a list of T cell receptor beta chains from one sample in a study of cytomegalovirus exposure and HLA in healthy donors. Clones were read by immunoSEQ multiplex PCR, and TCRdb kept only the in-frame ones, dropping some. Here the sample spans about 150,000 clones, 86% being singletons. Material: PBMCs. The receptor source for this set is a human donor in good health. The CDR3 runs from the conserved cysteine through the conserved F or W. Fields, in order: J gene, V gene, D gene, clone size, CDR3 protein, CDR3 DNA. A D gene is named only where the DNA matches it firmly. The size field is filled for only some rows; it gives once, few, many or a size class.

J gene: TRBJ2-7
V gene: TRBV5-1
D gene: NA
clone size: NA
CDR3 protein: CASSRRDPPAYEQYF
CDR3 DNA: TGCGCCAGCAGCCGGAGGGATCCACCAGCCTACGAGCAGTACTTC

J gene: TRBJ1-5
V gene: TRBV4-1
D gene: NA
clone size: NA
CDR3 protein: CASSPYRDSNQPQHF
CDR3 DNA: TGCGCCAGCAGCCCCTACCGTGATTCCAATCAGCCCCAGCATTTT

J gene: TRBJ2-7
V gene: TRBV6-1
D gene: NA
clone size: NA
CDR3 protein: CASSTPGYYEQYF
CDR3 DNA: TGTGCCAGCAGCACCCCGGGTTACTACGAGCAGTACTTC

J gene: TRBJ2-6
V gene: TRBV30
D gene: NA
clone size: few
CDR3 protein: CAWSVQGAGANVLTF
CDR3 DNA: TGTGCCTGGAGTGTACAGGGAGCTGGGGCCAACGTCCTGACTTTC

J gene: TRBJ1-5
V gene: TRBV25-1
D gene: TRBD1
clone size: many
CDR3 protein: CASSGQGANQPQHF
CDR3 DNA: TGTGCCAGCAGTGGCCAGGGGGCGAATCAGCCCCAGCATTTT

J gene: TRBJ1-2
V gene: TRBV9
D gene: TRBD1
clone size: NA
CDR3 protein: CASRSTGTANYGYTF
CDR3 DNA: TGTGCCAGCAGGTCTACCGGGACAGCTAACTATGGCTACACCTTC

J gene: TRBJ2-1
V gene: TRBV19
D gene: TRBD2
clone size: NA
CDR3 protein: CASSRLAGFNEQFF
CDR3 DNA: TGTGCCAGTAGTAGGTTAGCGGGATTTAATGAGCAGTTCTTC

J gene: TRBJ2-3
V gene: TRBV27
D gene: NA
clone size: NA
CDR3 protein: CASSNGGRTDTQYF
CDR3 DNA: TGTGCCAGCTCGAACGGGGGAAGGACAGATACGCAGTATTTT

J gene: TRBJ1-2
V gene: TRBV29-1
D gene: NA
clone size: NA
CDR3 protein: CSVEAYYGYTF
CDR3 DNA: TGCAGCGTTGAGGCTTACTATGGCTACACCTTC

J gene: TRBJ2-2
V gene: TRBV2
D gene: NA
clone size: NA
CDR3 protein: CASSPTVNTGELFF
CDR3 DNA: TGTGCCAGCAGTCCGACAGTTAACACCGGGGAGCTGTTTTTT

J gene: TRBJ2-7
V gene: TRBV5-3
D gene: TRBD1
clone size: NA
CDR3 protein: CARSSGWDSSHWATYEQYF
CDR3 DNA: TGTGCCAGAAGCTCAGGATGGGACAGTTCCCATTGGGCCACCTACGAGCAGTACTTC

J gene: TRBJ2-7
V gene: TRBV28
D gene: NA
clone size: NA
CDR3 protein: CASSLLTGGAEQYF
CDR3 DNA: TGTGCCAGCAGCCTATTAACTGGCGGCGCCGAGCAGTACTTC

J gene: TRBJ1-2
V gene: TRBV19
D gene: TRBD1
clone size: NA
CDR3 protein: CASRLTGAGHGYTF
CDR3 DNA: TGTGCCAGTAGATTGACAGGGGCAGGTCATGGCTACACCTTC

J gene: TRBJ1-4
V gene: TRBV11-2
D gene: NA
clone size: NA
CDR3 protein: CASSLGRRATNEKLFF
CDR3 DNA: TGTGCCAGCAGCTTAGGGAGGAGGGCAACTAATGAAAAACTGTTTTTT

J gene: TRBJ2-7
V gene: TRBV28
D gene: NA
clone size: few
CDR3 protein: CASSLLKRAHYEQYF
CDR3 DNA: TGTGCCAGCAGTTTATTGAAGCGGGCCCACTACGAGCAGTACTTC

J gene: TRBJ1-2
V gene: TRBV29-1
D gene: NA
clone size: NA
CDR3 protein: CSVGSGAYGYTF
CDR3 DNA: TGCAGCGTTGGTTCCGGTGCATATGGCTACACCTTC

J gene: TRBJ2-3
V gene: TRBV18
D gene: NA
clone size: NA
CDR3 protein: CASSPVRQHTDTQYF
CDR3 DNA: TGTGCCAGCTCACCTGTTAGACAGCACACAGATACGCAGTATTTT

J gene: TRBJ1-1
V gene: TRBV6-5
D gene: TRBD1
clone size: NA
CDR3 protein: CASSQRQGHTEAFF
CDR3 DNA: TGTGCCAGCAGCCAAAGACAGGGCCACACTGAAGCTTTCTTT

J gene: TRBJ1-2
V gene: TRBV28
D gene: NA
clone size: NA
CDR3 protein: CASSPWTVLSGGYTF
CDR3 DNA: TGTGCCAGCAGTCCATGGACAGTTCTTTCGGGTGGCTACACCTTC

J gene: TRBJ2-1
V gene: TRBV19
D gene: TRBD1
clone size: NA
CDR3 protein: CATTDRVVHNEQFF
CDR3 DNA: TGTGCCACTACGGACAGGGTGGTGCACAATGAGCAGTTCTTC

J gene: TRBJ1-3
V gene: TRBV18
D gene: TRBD1
clone size: NA
CDR3 protein: CASSPVTGTGTSGNTIYF
CDR3 DNA: TGTGCCAGCTCACCAGTTACCGGGACAGGGACTTCTGGAAACACCATATATTTT